Listed below are T cell receptor beta chains from one sample, sequenced in a study of OX40 agonist ivuxolimab in advanced cancers. Assay: immunoSEQ multiplex PCR; the TCRdb copy retains only in-frame clones and omits some. This table holds 43,000 or so clones, about 90% found once. This specimen consisted of CD4+ or CD8+ T cells sorted from blood, obtained in a trial of the OX40 agonist ivuxolimab. These receptors originate from an adult with an advanced solid tumor such as melanoma, head and neck, liver or kidney cancer. CDR3s include the opening cysteine and the closing phenylalanine or tryptophan. A D gene is named only where the DNA matches it firmly. Clone size is given for some rows only: seen once, a few or many times, or a class if the clone is expanded.

>16|TRBD2|TRBV5-1|.|TRBJ2-7
CATAVLAGGPVNEQYF
TGCGCCACAGCGGTCCTAGCGGGAGGGCCGGTCAACGAGCAGTACTTC
>15|.|TRBV7-6|.|TRBJ2-2
CASSLAGDRGGELFF
TGTGCCAGCAGCTTAGCAGGGGATAGAGGCGGGGAGCTGTTTTTT
>15|TRBD2|TRBV6-5|.|TRBJ2-3
CASSGGGILTDTQYF
TGTGCCAGCAGTGGGGGGGGGATACTCACAGATACGCAGTATTTT
>13|.|TRBV7-2|.|TRBJ1-1
CASSLGTNPEAFF
TGTGCCAGCAGCTTAGGGACTAACCCTGAAGCTTTCTTT
>15|TRBD1|TRBV5-1|.|TRBJ1-2
CASSLAVGQDGGYTF
TGCGCCAGCAGCTTGGCAGTAGGACAGGATGGGGGCTACACCTTC
>14|TRBD2|TRBV9|.|TRBJ2-5
CASSVGTSGETQYF
TGTGCCAGCAGCGTAGGGACTAGCGGAGAGACCCAGTACTTC
>17|.|TRBV27|.|TRBJ2-5
CASSLNSLGRERETQYF
TGTGCCAGCAGTTTGAATTCCCTGGGGCGGGAACGAGAGACCCAGTACTTC
>15|.|TRBV11-1|.|TRBJ2-4
CASSLTRGGGDIQYF
TGTGCCAGCAGCTTAACGCGGGGAGGAGGAGACATTCAGTACTTC
>15|TRBD1|TRBV5-4|.|TRBJ2-1
CASSSGTGGYNEQFF
TGTGCCAGCAGCTCCGGGACAGGGGGCTATAATGAGCAGTTCTTC
>18|.|TRBV4-2|.|TRBJ2-3
CASSQDSGRGPRADTQYF
TGTGCCAGCAGCCAAGATAGTGGGCGAGGCCCGCGGGCAGATACGCAGTATTTT
>14|.|TRBV9|.|TRBJ1-1
CASSEDYTMGNAFF
TGTGCCAGCAGCGAGGACTACACCATGGGTAATGCTTTCTTT
>16|TRBD2|TRBV19|.|TRBJ2-3
CASSIASGREADTQYF
TGTGCCAGTAGTATTGCTAGCGGGAGAGAAGCAGATACGCAGTATTTT
>15|TRBD1|TRBV4-1|.|TRBJ2-1
CASRRGQGDYNEQFF
TGCGCCAGCAGGCGCGGACAGGGGGATTACAATGAGCAGTTCTTC
>14|.|TRBV15|.|TRBJ1-1
CATSRGGRNTEAFF
TGTGCCACCAGCAGAGGGGGCCGGAACACTGAAGCTTTCTTT
>15|TRBD1|TRBV5-6|.|TRBJ1-4
CASSLQGATNEKLFF
TGTGCCAGCAGCCTCCAGGGGGCGACTAATGAAAAACTGTTTTTT
>15|.|TRBV30|.|TRBJ2-1
CAWRRGDSSYNEQFF
TGTGCCTGGAGGAGGGGAGACAGCTCCTACAATGAGCAGTTCTTC
>18|TRBD2|TRBV14|.|TRBJ2-1
CASSQESPFATSVDEQFF
TGTGCCAGCAGCCAAGAGTCCCCGTTCGCCACTAGCGTGGATGAGCAGTTCTTC
>10|.|TRBV30|few|TRBJ1-4
CASSRGKLFF
TGTGCCTCCTCCAGAGGAAAACTGTTTTTT
>13|.|TRBV9|.|TRBJ2-2
CASSVFEPGELFF
TGTGCCAGCAGCGTCTTTGAACCCGGGGAGCTGTTTTTT
>12|TRBD1|TRBV10-2|few|TRBJ2-7
CASSRQGYEQYF
TGCGCCAGCAGCCGACAGGGCTACGAGCAGTACTTC
>13|.|TRBV7-3|.|TRBJ2-1
CASSGGSYNEQFF
TGTGCCAGCAGCGGAGGCTCCTACAATGAGCAGTTCTTC
>13|TRBD2|TRBV5-1|.|TRBJ2-1
CASSSGLAGEQFF
TGCGCCAGCAGCTCGGGACTAGCGGGGGAGCAGTTCTTC
>15|.|TRBV6-5|.|TRBJ2-1
CASNYAGQTYNEQFF
TGTGCCAGCAATTACGCGGGACAGACATACAATGAGCAGTTCTTC
>13|.|TRBV11-2|.|TRBJ2-3
CASSRAGTDTQYF
TGTGCCAGCAGCCGAGCGGGCACAGATACGCAGTATTTT
>21|TRBD2|TRBV2|.|TRBJ2-1
CASSERTLGLAGEGNRNEQFF
TGTGCCAGCAGTGAACGGACCCTCGGACTAGCGGGAGAAGGCAATAGGAATGAGCAGTTCTTC
>15|.|TRBV9|.|TRBJ2-1
CASSPGADTYNEQFF
TGTGCCAGCAGCCCAGGGGCAGACACCTACAATGAGCAGTTCTTC
>15|.|TRBV7-3|.|TRBJ2-3
CASSRTPSSTDTQYF
TGTGCCAGCAGCCGTACACCCTCTAGCACAGATACGCAGTATTTT
>15|.|TRBV7-9|.|TRBJ2-7
CASSLAGIASYEQYF
TGTGCCAGCAGCTTAGCGGGAATTGCGTCCTACGAGCAGTACTTC
>18|TRBD2|TRBV14|.|TRBJ2-1
CASSQAPPGLALYNEQFF
TGTGCCAGCAGCCAAGCTCCTCCGGGACTAGCACTCTACAATGAGCAGTTCTTC
>15|.|TRBV11-2|.|TRBJ2-1
CASSLAGLTYNEQFF
TGTGCCAGCAGCTTAGCGGGACTTACCTACAATGAGCAGTTCTTC
>16|TRBD1|TRBV6-1|.|TRBJ2-1
CASSEQPGQGRNEQFF
TGTGCCAGCAGTGAACAACCGGGACAGGGAAGGAATGAGCAGTTCTTC
>15|.|TRBV19|.|TRBJ1-6
CASSIARDTNSPLHF
TGTGCCAGTAGTATAGCCCGGGACACTAATTCACCCCTCCACTTT
>17|TRBD2|TRBV5-1|.|TRBJ2-1
CASSLLSGRGYGNEQFF
TGCGCCAGCAGCTTGCTTAGCGGGAGGGGGTACGGCAATGAGCAGTTCTTC
>17|.|TRBV11-1|.|TRBJ2-1
CASSRTSGYTTGNEQFF
TGTGCCAGCAGCAGAACCTCGGGATACACCACAGGGAATGAGCAGTTCTTC
>11|.|TRBV5-1|.|TRBJ2-1
CASSLEQEQFF
TGCGCCAGCAGCTTGGAGCAGGAGCAGTTCTTC
>15|TRBD2|TRBV11-2|.|TRBJ2-2
CASSPTSGNTGELFF
TGTGCCAGCAGCCCGACTAGCGGGAATACCGGGGAGCTGTTTTTT
>13|.|TRBV19|few|TRBJ1-1
CASSISWNTEAFF
TGTGCCAGTAGTATAAGCTGGAACACTGAAGCTTTCTTT
>16|TRBD2|TRBV28|.|TRBJ2-1
CASSRSSGGSYNEQFF
TGTGCCAGCAGTCGTAGCAGCGGGGGATCCTACAATGAGCAGTTCTTC
>13|.|TRBV11-2|.|TRBJ2-2
CASSPGGIGELFF
TGTGCCAGCAGCCCAGGAGGCATCGGGGAGCTGTTTTTT
>14|.|TRBV30|.|TRBJ2-7
CACLKRGSPYEQYF
TGTGCCTGCCTAAAGAGGGGGTCCCCCTACGAGCAGTACTTC
>14|.|TRBV9|.|TRBJ1-5
CASSRQSSNQPQHF
TGTGCCAGCAGCCGACAGTCCAGCAATCAGCCCCAGCATTTT
>14|TRBD2|TRBV19|.|TRBJ2-1
CASSGLAGVNEQFF
TGTGCCAGTAGTGGACTAGCGGGAGTCAATGAGCAGTTCTTC
>14|.|TRBV4-2|.|TRBJ1-6
CASSHRDVYSPLHF
TGTGCCAGCAGCCACAGGGACGTTTATTCACCCCTCCACTTT
>15|.|TRBV6-5|.|TRBJ2-3
CASSPGAMVTDTQYF
TGTGCCAGCAGTCCCGGGGCTATGGTGACAGATACGCAGTATTTT
>16|TRBD1|TRBV7-2|.|TRBJ1-2
CASSLGGTGLHYGYTF
TGTGCCAGCAGCTTAGGGGGGACAGGGTTACACTATGGCTACACCTTC
>13|TRBD2|TRBV10-2|.|TRBJ2-2
CASRRGRTGELFF
TGCGCCAGCAGACGCGGGAGAACCGGGGAGCTGTTTTTT
>12|.|TRBV5-1|.|TRBJ2-7
CASSSQLGRQYF
TGCGCCAGCAGCTCTCAATTAGGGCGGCAGTACTTC
>15|TRBD2|TRBV6-6|.|TRBJ2-7
CASRGGAGGPYEQYF
TGTGCCAGCAGGGGGGGAGCGGGAGGACCCTACGAGCAGTACTTC